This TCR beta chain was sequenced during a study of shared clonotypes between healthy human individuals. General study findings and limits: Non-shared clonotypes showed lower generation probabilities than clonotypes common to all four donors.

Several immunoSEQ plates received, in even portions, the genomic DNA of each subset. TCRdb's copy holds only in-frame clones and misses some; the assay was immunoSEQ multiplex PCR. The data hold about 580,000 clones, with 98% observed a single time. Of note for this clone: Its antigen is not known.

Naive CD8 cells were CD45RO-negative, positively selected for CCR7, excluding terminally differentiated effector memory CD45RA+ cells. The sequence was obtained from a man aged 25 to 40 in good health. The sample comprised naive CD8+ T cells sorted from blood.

CDR3 sequence reads: CASSHGRGDEQFF. As DNA, the CDR3 is TGTGCCAGCAGCCACGGGAGGGGGGATGAGCAGTTCTTC. The V call is TRBV5-6, the J call TRBJ2-1, with 8 bases matching TRBD2. Germline-derived CDR1 and CDR2 are SGHDT and YYEEEE. Unmatched junction bases numbered 5, after V lost 4 bases and J lost 8 bases. The CDR3 has 13 residues.